This T cell receptor (beta chain) derives from a study of T cells in localized non-small cell lung cancer. Findings and caveats of the study: Heterogeneity cannot be ruled out, as sequencing used one tumor region only. T cell clonality was highest in uninvolved adjacent lung, above tumor. There were a median roughly 62 of the top 100 tumor clones appearing in adjacent lung.

Repertoires were generated with immunoSEQ multiplex PCR, while TCRdb's copy carries only in-frame clones and drops some. Here the sample spans some 90,000 clones, around 90% being singletons. Worth noting for this clone: Its antigen is currently unknown.

The CDR3 runs 13 residues. Between the trimmed V and J ends, which lost 1 base and 4 bases, there was a span of 7 bases. Germline V lookup: CDR1 SGHAT, CDR2 FQNNGV. V and J are TRBV11-2 and TRBJ1-1, with unresolved D. The sequencing used peripheral blood, collected before any cancer treatment. The TCR was taken from a man between 40 and 75 years old with stage I squamous cell lung carcinoma. As DNA, the CDR3 is TGTGCCAGCAGCTTAGTCTCTAGCACTGAAGCTTTCTTT. Protein sequence: CASSLVSSTEAFF.